The 29 T cell receptor beta chains given below trace back to one sample, sequenced in a study of T cell repertoires in cytomegalovirus infection. MiXCR, run by TCRdb on the reads, gives a single entry per CDR3 protein. Of approximately 500,000 distinct CDR3 sequences in the sample, approximately 15% were seen once. Sequenced: CD8+ T cells from PBMCs. These receptors originate from a human donor in good health (CMV status not recorded). Some clones in this sample may be carry-over from other donors' samples.

This clonotype has only a few counts. The chain uses TRBV2 and TRBJ2-7, with 10 bases fitting TRBD2. V was pared by 6 bases and J by 0 bases, with 5 bases of the junction left unmatched. The CDR3 is 15 amino acids. Per the germline V gene, CDR1 is SNHLY and CDR2 is FYNNEI. The CDR3 region is CASSGLADYSYEQYF. As DNA, the CDR3 is TGTGCCAGCAGCGGACTAGCGGATTACTCCTACGAGCAGTACTTC.

In this sample, this clonotype turned up once. The V call is TRBV18, the J call TRBJ1-4, with no clear D. Germline V gene lookup returns CDR1 KGHSH and CDR2 LQKENI. CDR3 length equals 14 residues. V lost 2 bases and J lost 4, with 8 bases in between. The CDR3 protein is CASSPRAFNEKLFF. In DNA form, the CDR3 reads TGTGCCAGCTCACCAAGGGCCTTTAATGAAAAACTGTTTTTT.

This clonotype showed up many times. The chain recombines TRBV27 with TRBJ2-1; D is tentatively TRBD1 or TRBD2 (5 bases each). Germline CDR1 MNHEY, CDR2 SMNVEV (reference sequence). There are 11 residues in the CDR3. The V gene lost 8 bases and the J gene lost 10 bases, with 12 bases spanning the gap. Here the CDR3 DNA reads TGTGCCAGCGGTCGTGGGGACGAGCAGTTCTTC. It yields the protein CASGRGDEQFF.

Note on this clonotype: The DNA is left out, because the CDR3 cannot be placed on it with certainty; the CDR3 is given as TCRdb lists it. The chain has TRBV12-3 or TRBV12-4 and TRBJ1-1; the table's D call, TRBD1, has no DNA check behind it. The CDR3 is 12 amino acids in total, end residues counted. The CDR3 here is CASSFGTGIVFF.

The chain uses TRBV19 and TRBJ2-7, with a tentative D call TRBD2 (5 bases). Germline V gives CDR1 LNHDA, CDR2 SQIVND (reference sequence). V was pared by 5 bases and J by 6 bases, with 20 bases between. This CDR3 spans 15 amino acids. CDR3 protein: CASSPPAGLRAEQYF. CDR3 DNA: TGTGCCAGTAGTCCCCCGGCGGGTCTGCGGGCCGAGCAGTACTTC.

The chain couples TRBV6-6 to TRBJ2-7; 11 nucleotides agree with TRBD2. This CDR3 spans 18 amino acids. Trimming at V came to 0 bases and at J to 2 bases, leaving 9 bases not matched to a gene. Germline lookup yields CDR1 MNHNY and CDR2 SVGAGI (reference sequence). The CDR3 reads CASSYSLAGANPTYEQYF. In nucleotides, the CDR3 is TGTGCCAGCAGTTACTCACTAGCGGGGGCTAATCCTACCTACGAGCAGTACTTC.

The rearrangement links TRBV11-1 to TRBJ1-3; D call uncertain. The germline V gene encodes CDR1 SGHAT and CDR2 FQDESV (reference sequence). CDR3 size: 16 residues. V gave up 1 base and J gave up 0 bases, with 10 bases separating them. In DNA, the CDR3 is TGTGCCAGCAGCTTAGGACGGAAGGACTCTGGAAACACCATATATTTT. Amino acid sequence: CASSLGRKDSGNTIYF.

On this clonotype: At one of its ends the junction is not consistent with the germline gene, which may arise from a read error. The gene calls are TRBV27 and TRBJ1-1; TRBD1 might be the D (5 bases). Germline assignment: CDR1 MNHEY and CDR2 SMNVEV (reference sequence). CDR3 length equals 11 residues. CDR3 loop: CASSRGTEVFF. CDR3 DNA sequence: TGTGCCAGCTCTCGGGGGACTGAAGTTTTCTTT.

A few counts support this clonotype. The chain employs TRBV7-9 and TRBJ2-1, with 11 nucleotides matching TRBD2. The CDR3 sequence is 16 residues long. The J segment lost 7 bases and the V segment lost 2 bases, leaving 7 bases of the junction unmatched. CDR1 SEHNR and CDR2 FQNEAQ come from the germline V gene (reference sequence). The CDR3 DNA sequence: TGTGCCAGCAGCTTAACTAGCGGGAGTACTACAAATGAGCAGTTCTTC. Residues: CASSLTSGSTTNEQFF.

This clonotype was observed at least ten times. This chain links TRBV28 with TRBJ2-5, with 7 bases aligning to TRBD1. The CDR3 contains 16 residues. After removal of 5 bases from V and 3 bases from J, the junction contained 12 bases not matched to a gene. Germline V gene lookup returns CDR1 MDHEN and CDR2 SYDVKM. CDR3 amino acids: CASSPLGTDLEETQYF. The CDR3 coding sequence is TGTGCCAGCAGTCCACTCGGGACAGACCTCGAAGAGACCCAGTACTTC.

This clonotype was counted only a few times. V is TRBV5-4 and J is TRBJ1-1, with 7 bases that match TRBD1. Trimming cost V 0 bases and J 11 bases; bases outside gene matches: 10. Germline V CDR1 and CDR2: SGHNT, YYREEE (reference sequence). There are 14 residues in the CDR3. The CDR3 DNA follows: TGTGCCAGCAGCTTGGGCGCAGGGGGTAGGGCGGCTTTCTTT. The encoded protein is CASSLGAGGRAAFF.

V usage is TRBV6-5 and J usage is TRBJ2-7; D is perhaps TRBD2 (7 bases). The CDR3 has 13 amino acids. Germline CDR1 and CDR2: MNHEY and SVGAGI. With 10 bases removed from V and 8 bases from J, the gap between germline ends came to 21 bases. CDR3 nucleotide sequence: TGTGCCACCACGGTGGGGGGGGGGCATCAGCAGTACTTC. It is translated as CATTVGGGHQQYF.

The rearrangement links TRBV5-4 to TRBJ1-2; tentatively, D is TRBD1 (6 bases). Trimming took 1 base from V and 0 from J, leaving 10 bases between them. CDR3 length equals 15 residues. CDR1 is SGHNT and CDR2 is YYREEE in the germline V gene (reference sequence). The CDR3 protein is CASSLNRATNYGYTF. CDR3 DNA sequence: TGTGCCAGCAGCTTGAACAGGGCAACTAACTATGGCTACACCTTC.

Many counts were recorded for this clonotype. The chain joins TRBV12-3 or TRBV12-4 to TRBJ2-7; D remains unclear. The CDR3 covers 16 residues. Trimming took 0 bases from V and 3 from J, leaving 15 bases between them. CDR3 DNA sequence: TGTGCCAGCAGTTTAGCGTTATCTGGCAGATTCTACGAGCAGTACTTC. Amino acids: CASSLALSGRFYEQYF.

There are a few counts of this clonotype. The rearrangement joins TRBV27 to TRBJ1-1; D remains unclear. V was pared by 6 bases and J by 5 bases, with 10 bases between. Germline assignment: CDR1 MNHEY and CDR2 SMNVEV (reference sequence). The CDR3 spans 12 residues. CDR3: CASSGVSTEAFF. CDR3 nucleotide sequence: TGTGCCAGCAGCGGTGTATCGACTGAAGCTTTCTTT.

J is TRBJ1-6 and V is TRBV3-1; a weak D match, TRBD1 (5 bases). Germline assignment: CDR1 LGHDT and CDR2 YNNKEL (reference sequence). Trimming removed 0 bases from V and 1 base from J, with 10 bases in between. The CDR3 sequence is 17 residues long. The CDR3 region has the DNA TGTGCCAGCAGCCAAGATCAAGGGGCTTCCTATAATTCACCCCTCCACTTT. It encodes CASSQDQGASYNSPLHF.

The chain is built from TRBV5-8 and TRBJ1-1; D perhaps matches TRBD1 (6 bases). This CDR3 has 16 residues. The V and J ends lost 1 base and 1 base respectively, with 14 bases between them. Germline V lookup: CDR1 SGHTS, CDR2 YDEGEE. In nucleotides, the CDR3 is TGTGCCAGCAGCTTGTGGGGGGCAAAGGAGAACACTGAAGCTTTCTTT. Translated: CASSLWGAKENTEAFF.

This clonotype was observed many times. V is TRBV7-9 and J is TRBJ2-7; 13 bases are shared with TRBD2. The V gene end was trimmed by 5 bases and the J gene end by 7 bases; junction bases not matched to a gene: 8. CDR1 and CDR2 from the germline V gene are SEHNR and FQNEAQ (reference sequence). The CDR3 has 15 amino acids. CDR3 coding DNA: TGTGCCAGCAGCGACGGACTAGCGGGAGCTTGGGAGCAGTACTTC. Translating gives CASSDGLAGAWEQYF.

At least ten counts were recorded for this clonotype. The chain carries TRBV6-2 or TRBV6-3 and TRBJ2-7; tentatively, D is TRBD2 (6 bases). From germline, CDR1 is MNHEY and CDR2 SVGEGT. Trimming left V 7 bases short and J 5 bases short, with 18 bases between. The CDR3 runs to 14 residues. In DNA form, the CDR3 reads TGTGCCAGCACCCTTGCGGGACGGGCCCACGAGCAGTACTTC. This translates into CASTLAGRAHEQYF.

A few counts support this clonotype. The chain links TRBV14 to TRBJ2-2, with no clear D. Trimming took 1 base from V and 6 from J, leaving 9 bases between them. The CDR3 is 14 residues long. CDR1 SGHDN and CDR2 FVKESK come from the germline V gene. For the CDR3, the DNA is TGTGCCAGCAGCCAAGCCCTTGGGCCCGGGGAGCTGTTTTTT. Translating it yields CASSQALGPGELFF.

This clonotype was detected many times. The V call is TRBV6-6, the J call TRBJ2-7; D perhaps matches TRBD1 (5 bases). Between the trimmed V and J ends, which lost 2 bases and 3 bases, there was a span of 11 bases. Germline-derived CDR1 and CDR2 are MNHNY and SVGAGI (reference sequence). The CDR3 loop spans 14 amino acids. CDR3 nucleotide sequence: TGTGCCAGCAGTTACCCGGACACCTACTACGAGCAGTACTTC. Translated: CASSYPDTYYEQYF.

The chain combines TRBV6-1 with TRBJ2-3; 7 bases fit TRBD2. This CDR3 region has 16 residues. Germline V gene lookup returns CDR1 MNHNS and CDR2 SASEGT. Trimming took 4 bases from V and 2 from J; bases not matched to a gene: 9. CDR3: CASSGSLAGYTDTQYF. The CDR3 coding sequence is TGTGCCAGCAGTGGGTCTTTAGCGGGTTACACAGATACGCAGTATTTT.

This clonotype was recorded many times. The V and J genes are TRBV7-8 and TRBJ2-1; 12 bases are shared with TRBD2. Trimming removed 5 bases from V and 5 bases from J; junction bases left unmatched: 4. Germline V gives CDR1 SGHVS, CDR2 FQNEAQ. This CDR3 comprises 15 residues. The CDR3 is CASSPRTSGNNEQFF. As DNA, the CDR3 is TGTGCCAGCAGCCCCCGGACTAGCGGGAACAATGAGCAGTTCTTC.

This clonotype was observed at least ten times. This rearrangement joins TRBV7-9 to TRBJ2-1, with 12 nucleotides matching TRBD1. CDR1 and CDR2 from the germline V gene are SEHNR and FQNEAQ (reference sequence). This CDR3 spans 16 amino acids. J was trimmed by 3 bases and V by 5 bases; bases with no gene match: 5. Here the CDR3 DNA reads TGTGCCAGCAGCGCCCGGGACAGGGGGCTCTACAATGAGCAGTTCTTC. It codes for CASSARDRGLYNEQFF.

As concerns this clonotype: One end of the junction fails to match germline, which may point to a read error. CDR3 DNA: TGTGCCAGCAGCCAAGATCGAACAGACTCAAGCTCCTACAATGAGCAGTTCTTC. Protein: CASSQDRTDSSSYNEQFF. The chain carries TRBV4-1 and TRBJ2-1; D not resolved. The CDR3 loop spans 18 amino acids. Germline CDR1 MGHRA, CDR2 YSYEKL.

The CDR3 sequence: CAWIWGSGNTIYF. Written as DNA, the CDR3 is TGTGCCTGGATATGGGGGTCTGGAAACACCATATATTTT. V gene TRBV30 combines with J gene TRBJ1-3; tentatively, D is TRBD1 (5 bases). V was clipped by 4 bases and J by 1 base, with 8 bases between them. Germline V gene sequence: CDR1 GTSNPN, CDR2 SVGIG (reference sequence). CDR3 length: 13 amino acids.

This clonotype has only a few counts. The chain links TRBV5-1 to TRBJ2-2, with TRBD1 matching over 9 bases. Germline trimming cut 1 base from V and 3 bases from J; bases unmatched to any gene: 1. Germline-derived CDR1 and CDR2 are SGHRS and YFSETQ. The CDR3 runs 15 residues. The CDR3 protein is CASSLTGGYTGELFF. In DNA, the CDR3 is TGCGCCAGCAGCTTGACAGGGGGCTACACCGGGGAGCTGTTTTTT. The whole variable domain, remainder taken from reference TRBV5-1 and TRBJ2-2, is KAGVTQTPRYLIKTRGQQVTLSCSPISGHRSVSWYQQTPGQGLQFLFEYFSETQRNKGNFPGRFSGRQFSNSRSEMNVSTLELGDSALYLCASSLTGGYTGELFFGEGSRLTVL.

This clonotype was detected ten times or more. The CDR3 nucleotides are TGTGCTAGTGGTTTGCCCCCAGGGATTGCAACTAATGAAAAACTGTTTTTT. It specifies CASGLPPGIATNEKLFF. The V gene is TRBV12-5, the J gene TRBJ1-4; possible D gene TRBD1, 5 bases. V gave up 2 bases and J gave up 0 bases, with 13 bases separating them. Germline V gives CDR1 LGHNT, CDR2 FRNRAP. The CDR3 extends over 17 amino acids. Filled out from reference TRBV12-5 and TRBJ1-4, the complete variable domain reads DARVTQTPRHKVTEMGQEVTMRCQPILGHNTVFWYRQTMMQGLELLAYFRNRAPLDDSGMPKDRFSAEMPDATLATLKIQPSEPRDSAVYFCASGLPPGIATNEKLFFGSGTQLSVL.

This clonotype was seen more than once but under ten times. The CDR3 bases are TGTGCCAGCAGGGGACTTCGGACAGCGAGGGACTATGGCTACACCTTC. This translates into CASRGLRTARDYGYTF. The chain combines TRBV6-5 with TRBJ1-2, with D perhaps TRBD1 (6 bases). The CDR3 has 16 residues. The V end lost 6 bases, the J end lost 3 bases, and 20 bases lay between the germline ends. Germline CDR1 MNHEY, CDR2 SVGAGI.